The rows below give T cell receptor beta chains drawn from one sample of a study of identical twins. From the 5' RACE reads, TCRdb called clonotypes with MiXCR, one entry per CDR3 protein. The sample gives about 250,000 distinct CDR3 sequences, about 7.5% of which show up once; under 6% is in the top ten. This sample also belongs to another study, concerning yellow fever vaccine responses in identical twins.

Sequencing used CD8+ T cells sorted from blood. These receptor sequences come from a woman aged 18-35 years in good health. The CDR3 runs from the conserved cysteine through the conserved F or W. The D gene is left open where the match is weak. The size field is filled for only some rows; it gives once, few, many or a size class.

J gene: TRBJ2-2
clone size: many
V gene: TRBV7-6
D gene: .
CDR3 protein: CASSDDRSNTGELFF
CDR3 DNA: TGTGCCAGCAGCGATGACAGGTCGAACACCGGGGAGCTGTTTTTT

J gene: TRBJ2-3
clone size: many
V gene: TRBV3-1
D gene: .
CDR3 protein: CASSQVVHPSTDTQYF
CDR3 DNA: TGTGCCAGCAGCCAAGTGGTGCATCCTAGCACAGATACGCAGTATTTT

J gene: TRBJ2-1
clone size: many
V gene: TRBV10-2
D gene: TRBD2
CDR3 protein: CASGGLAGVYYNEQFF
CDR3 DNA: TGCGCCAGCGGGGGACTAGCGGGAGTGTACTACAATGAGCAGTTCTTC

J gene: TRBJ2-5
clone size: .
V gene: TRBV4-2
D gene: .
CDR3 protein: CASSQEGAGETQYF
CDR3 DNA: TGTGCCAGCAGCCAAGAAGGGGCAGGGGAGACCCAGTACTTC

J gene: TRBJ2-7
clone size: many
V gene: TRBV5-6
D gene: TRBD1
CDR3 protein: CASSLRTGLPYEQYF
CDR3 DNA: TGTGCCAGCAGCTTGAGGACAGGGTTACCCTACGAGCAGTACTTC

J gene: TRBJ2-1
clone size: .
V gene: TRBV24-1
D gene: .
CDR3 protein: CATSDLVGDGSYNEQFF
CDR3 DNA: TGTGCCACCAGTGATTTAGTCGGCGACGGCTCCTACAATGAGCAGTTCTTC

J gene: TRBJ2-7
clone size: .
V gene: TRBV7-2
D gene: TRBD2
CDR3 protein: CASSLVGRELYF
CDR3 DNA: TGTGCCAGCAGCTTAGTTGGGCGGGAGCTGTACTTC

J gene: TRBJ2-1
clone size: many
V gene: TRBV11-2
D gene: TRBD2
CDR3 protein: CASSYRASGIDNEQFF
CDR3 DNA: TGTGCCAGCAGCTATCGCGCTAGCGGGATAGACAATGAGCAGTTCTTC

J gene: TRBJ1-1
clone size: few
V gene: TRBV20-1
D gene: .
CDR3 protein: CSASDRMTEAFF
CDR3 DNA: TGCAGTGCCTCGGACCGCATGACTGAAGCTTTCTTT

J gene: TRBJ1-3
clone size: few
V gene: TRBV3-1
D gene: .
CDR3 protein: CASSQDIGFSGNTIYF
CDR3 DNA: TGTGCCAGCAGCCAAGATATAGGCTTCTCTGGAAACACCATATATTTT

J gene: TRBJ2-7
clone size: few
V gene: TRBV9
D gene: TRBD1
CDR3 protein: CASSVGTGVSYEQYF
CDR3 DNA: TGTGCCAGCAGCGTCGGGACAGGGGTCTCCTACGAGCAGTACTTC

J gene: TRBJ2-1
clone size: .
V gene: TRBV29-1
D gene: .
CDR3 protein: CSVDGTRLSSYNEQFF
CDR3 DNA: TGCAGCGTTGACGGGACACGCCTGAGCTCCTACAATGAGCAGTTCTTC

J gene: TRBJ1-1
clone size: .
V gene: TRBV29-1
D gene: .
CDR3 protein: CSVDRGQTKNTEAFF
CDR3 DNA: TGCAGCGTTGACAGGGGCCAAACTAAAAACACTGAAGCTTTCTTT

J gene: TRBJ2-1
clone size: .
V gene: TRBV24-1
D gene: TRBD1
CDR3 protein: CATSKRTGNEQFF
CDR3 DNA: TGTGCCACCAGTAAAAGGACAGGGAATGAGCAGTTCTTC

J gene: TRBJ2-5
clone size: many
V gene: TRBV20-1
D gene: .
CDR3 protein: CSARAPWDQETQYF
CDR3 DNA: TGCAGTGCTAGAGCCCCCTGGGACCAAGAGACCCAGTACTTC

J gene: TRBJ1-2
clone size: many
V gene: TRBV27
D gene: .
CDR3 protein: CASSKALANYGYTF
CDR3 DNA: TGTGCCAGCAGTAAAGCTTTAGCTAACTATGGCTACACCTTC

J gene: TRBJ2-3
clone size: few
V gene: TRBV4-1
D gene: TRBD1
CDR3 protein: CASSHPGTGEDTQYF
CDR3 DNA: TGCGCCAGCAGCCATCCCGGGACAGGGGAAGATACGCAGTATTTT

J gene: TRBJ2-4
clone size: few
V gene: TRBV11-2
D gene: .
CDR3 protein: CASSPISKNIQYF
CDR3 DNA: TGTGCCAGCAGCCCGATATCCAAAAACATTCAGTACTTC

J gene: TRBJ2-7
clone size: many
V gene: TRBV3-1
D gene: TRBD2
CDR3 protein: CASSPTRTRHEQYF
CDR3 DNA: TGTGCCAGCAGCCCCACCCGGACTAGGCACGAGCAGTACTTC

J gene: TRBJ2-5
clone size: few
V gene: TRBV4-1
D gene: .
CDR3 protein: CASSQEEDGWEETQYF
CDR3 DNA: TGCGCCAGCAGCCAAGAAGAGGACGGCTGGGAGGAGACCCAGTACTTC

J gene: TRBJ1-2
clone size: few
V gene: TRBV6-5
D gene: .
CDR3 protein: CASSYGSPGGYTF
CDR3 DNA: TGTGCCAGCAGTTACGGCAGTCCGGGGGGCTACACCTTC

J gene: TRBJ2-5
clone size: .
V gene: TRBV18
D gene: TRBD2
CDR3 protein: CASSPSPWEGTQYF
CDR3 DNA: TGTGCCAGCTCACCGAGCCCCTGGGAGGGGACCCAGTACTTC

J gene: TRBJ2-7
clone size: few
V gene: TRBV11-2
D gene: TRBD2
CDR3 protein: CASSLITSGSYEQYF
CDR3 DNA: TGTGCCAGCAGCTTAATTACTAGCGGGAGTTACGAGCAGTACTTC

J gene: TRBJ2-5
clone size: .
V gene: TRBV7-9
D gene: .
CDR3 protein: CASSPAAGGWKETQYF
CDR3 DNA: TGTGCCAGCAGCCCGGCGGCGGGCGGTTGGAAAGAGACCCAGTACTTC

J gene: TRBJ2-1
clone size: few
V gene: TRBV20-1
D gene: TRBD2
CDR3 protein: CSADGAGTSGESGQFF
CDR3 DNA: TGCAGTGCCGACGGTGCCGGGACTAGCGGGGAGAGTGGGCAGTTCTTC

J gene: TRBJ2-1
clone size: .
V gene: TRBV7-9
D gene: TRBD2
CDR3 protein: CASTPSGAEQFF
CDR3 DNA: TGTGCCAGCACCCCCAGCGGGGCTGAGCAGTTCTTC

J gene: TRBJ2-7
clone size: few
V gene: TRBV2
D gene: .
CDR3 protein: CASSYVVYEQYF
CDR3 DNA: TGTGCCAGCAGCTATGTTGTCTACGAGCAGTACTTC

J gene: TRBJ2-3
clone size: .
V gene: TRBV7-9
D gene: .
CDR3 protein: CASSLARSSTDTQYF
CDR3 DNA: TGTGCCAGCAGCTTGGCTAGAAGTAGCACAGATACGCAGTATTTT

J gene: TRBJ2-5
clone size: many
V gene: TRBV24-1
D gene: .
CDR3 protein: CATSDSRETQYF
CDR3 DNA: TGTGCCACCAGTGATTCTAGAGAGACCCAGTACTTC

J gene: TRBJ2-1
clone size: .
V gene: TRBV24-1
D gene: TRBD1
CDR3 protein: CATSDWGQGYNEQFF
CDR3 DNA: TGTGCCACCAGTGATTGGGGACAGGGATACAATGAGCAGTTCTTC

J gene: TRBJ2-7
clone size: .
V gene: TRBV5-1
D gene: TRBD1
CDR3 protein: CASSLAGTGNIKQYF
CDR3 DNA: TGCGCCAGCAGCTTGGCCGGGACAGGGAACATCAAGCAGTACTTC

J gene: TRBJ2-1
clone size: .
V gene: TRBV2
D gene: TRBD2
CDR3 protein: CASIDGAGSHNEQFF
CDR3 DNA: TGTGCCAGCATAGATGGAGCGGGGTCCCACAATGAGCAGTTCTTC

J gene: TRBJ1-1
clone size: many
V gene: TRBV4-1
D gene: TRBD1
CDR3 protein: CASNSPGQGVTEAFF
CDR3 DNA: TGCGCCAGCAACTCTCCGGGACAGGGGGTAACTGAAGCTTTCTTT

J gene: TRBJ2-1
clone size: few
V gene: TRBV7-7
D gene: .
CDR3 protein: CASSSLVAQYNEQFF
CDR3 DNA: TGTGCCAGCAGCTCACTAGTGGCCCAATACAATGAGCAGTTCTTC

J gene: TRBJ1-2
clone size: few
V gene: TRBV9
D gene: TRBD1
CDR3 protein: CASSNRGDYGYTF
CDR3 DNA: TGTGCCAGCAGCAACAGGGGGGACTATGGCTACACCTTC

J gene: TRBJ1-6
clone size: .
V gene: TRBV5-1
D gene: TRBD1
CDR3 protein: CASSLEGQADYNSPLHF
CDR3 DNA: TGCGCCAGCAGCTTGGAAGGACAGGCTGACTATAATTCACCCCTCCACTTT

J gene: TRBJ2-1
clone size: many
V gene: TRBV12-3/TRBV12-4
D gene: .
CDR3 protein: CASTPEEGAWNEQFF
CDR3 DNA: TGTGCCAGCACCCCAGAGGAGGGGGCCTGGAATGAGCAGTTCTTC

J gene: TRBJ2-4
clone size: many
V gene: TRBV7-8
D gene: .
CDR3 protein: CASSRGGGKNIQYF
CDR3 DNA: TGTGCCAGCAGCCGGGGTGGGGGTAAAAACATTCAGTACTTC

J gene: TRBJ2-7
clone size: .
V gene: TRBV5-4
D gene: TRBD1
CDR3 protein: CASSFGDRGIYEQYF
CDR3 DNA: TGTGCCAGCAGCTTTGGGGACAGGGGCATCTACGAGCAGTACTTC

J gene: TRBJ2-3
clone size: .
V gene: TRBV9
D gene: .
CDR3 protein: CASSEGRSGGTDTQYF
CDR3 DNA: TGTGCCAGCAGCGAGGGCCGGAGTGGAGGCACAGATACGCAGTATTTT

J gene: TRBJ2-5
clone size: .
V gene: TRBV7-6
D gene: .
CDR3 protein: CASSPQGGETQYF
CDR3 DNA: TGTGCCAGCAGCCCACAGGGAGGGGAGACCCAGTACTTC

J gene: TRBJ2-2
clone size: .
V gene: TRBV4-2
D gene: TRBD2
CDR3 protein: CASSQELAGGPGELFF
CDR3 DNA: TGTGCCAGCAGCCAAGAATTAGCGGGAGGGCCCGGGGAGCTGTTTTTT

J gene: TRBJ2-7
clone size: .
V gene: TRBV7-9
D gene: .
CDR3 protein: CASSLQGGEQYF
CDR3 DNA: TGTGCCAGCAGCCTCCAGGGTGGCGAGCAGTACTTC

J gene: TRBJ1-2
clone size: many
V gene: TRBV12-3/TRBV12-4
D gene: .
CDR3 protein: CASSPTQYGYTF
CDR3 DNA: TGTGCCAGCAGTCCCACCCAGTATGGCTACACCTTC

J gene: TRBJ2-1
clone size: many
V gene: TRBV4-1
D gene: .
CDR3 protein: CASSQVLRGAGTYNEQFF
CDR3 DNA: TGCGCCAGCAGCCAAGTATTAAGGGGGGCGGGCACCTACAATGAGCAGTTCTTC

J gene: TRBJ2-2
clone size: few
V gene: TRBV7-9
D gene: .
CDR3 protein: CASSLDGGIIGELFF
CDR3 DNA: TGTGCCAGCAGCTTAGATGGGGGAATCATCGGGGAGCTGTTTTTT

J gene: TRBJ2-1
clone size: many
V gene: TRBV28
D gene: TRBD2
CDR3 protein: CASSLGGLGTSVYNEQFF
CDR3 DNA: TGTGCCAGCAGTTTAGGTGGTTTGGGGACTAGCGTTTACAATGAGCAGTTCTTC

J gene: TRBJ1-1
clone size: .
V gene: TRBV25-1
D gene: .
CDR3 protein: CASSAARGWNTEAFF
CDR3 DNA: TGTGCCAGCAGTGCAGCCAGGGGTTGGAACACTGAAGCTTTCTTT

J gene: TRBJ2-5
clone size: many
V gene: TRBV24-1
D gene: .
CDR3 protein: CATSSSGAQETQYF
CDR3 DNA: TGTGCCACCAGTTCATCCGGGGCTCAAGAGACCCAGTACTTC